This T cell receptor beta chain was recovered during a study of control samples from healthy donors and cancer patients. The germline CDR1 and CDR2 sequences are SGHDT and YYEEEE. The length of the CDR3 is 17 residues. With 3 bases clipped from V and 2 bases from J, the junction kept 11 bases outside the gene matches. Sequencing used immunoSEQ multiplex PCR; TCRdb keeps in-frame clones, though not all of them. Of 75,000 to 100,000 clones listed, over 85% were seen once; the top ten hold approximately 3%. The material sequenced was blood. The chain recombines TRBV5-6 with TRBJ1-5; 7 nucleotides align to TRBD1. This TCR came from a human donor in good health. The donor label of this sample is uncertain. The chain's CDR3 is CASSSRTTGSRNQPQHF. CDR3 nucleotides: TGTGCCAGCAGCTCCAGGACGACAGGGTCCCGCAATCAGCCCCAGCATTTT.